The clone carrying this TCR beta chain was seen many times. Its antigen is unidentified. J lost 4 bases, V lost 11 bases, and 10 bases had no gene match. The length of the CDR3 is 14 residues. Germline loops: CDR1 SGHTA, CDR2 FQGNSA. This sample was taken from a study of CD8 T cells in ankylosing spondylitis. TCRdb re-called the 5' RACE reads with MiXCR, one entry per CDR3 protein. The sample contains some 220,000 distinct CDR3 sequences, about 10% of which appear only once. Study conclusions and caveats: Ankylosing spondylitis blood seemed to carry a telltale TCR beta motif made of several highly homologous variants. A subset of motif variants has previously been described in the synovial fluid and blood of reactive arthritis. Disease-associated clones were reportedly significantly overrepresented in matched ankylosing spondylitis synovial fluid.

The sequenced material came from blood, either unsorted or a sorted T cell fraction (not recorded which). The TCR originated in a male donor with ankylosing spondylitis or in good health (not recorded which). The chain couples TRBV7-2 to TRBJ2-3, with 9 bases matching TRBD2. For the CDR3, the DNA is TGTGCCTGCAACAGCGGGAGGCCCCCAGATACGCAGTATTTT. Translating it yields CACNSGRPPDTQYF.